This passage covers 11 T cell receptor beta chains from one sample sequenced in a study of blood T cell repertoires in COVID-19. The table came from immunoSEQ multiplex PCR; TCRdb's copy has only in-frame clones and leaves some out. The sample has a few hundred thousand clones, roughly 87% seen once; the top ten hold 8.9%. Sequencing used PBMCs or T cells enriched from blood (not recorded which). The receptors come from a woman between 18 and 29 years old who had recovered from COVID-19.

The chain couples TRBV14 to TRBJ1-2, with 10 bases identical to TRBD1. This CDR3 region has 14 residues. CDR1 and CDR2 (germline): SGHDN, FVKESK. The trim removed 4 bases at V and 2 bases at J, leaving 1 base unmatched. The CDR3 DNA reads TGTGCCAGCAGCCCGGGACAGGGGAACTATGGCTACACCTTC. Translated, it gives CASSPGQGNYGYTF.

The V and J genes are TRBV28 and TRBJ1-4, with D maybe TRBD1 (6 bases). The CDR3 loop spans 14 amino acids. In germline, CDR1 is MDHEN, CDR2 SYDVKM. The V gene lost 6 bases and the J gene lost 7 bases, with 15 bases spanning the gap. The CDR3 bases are TGTGCCAGCAGGTCTGCTGGCAGGGGTGAAAAACTGTTTTTT. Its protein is CASRSAGRGEKLFF.

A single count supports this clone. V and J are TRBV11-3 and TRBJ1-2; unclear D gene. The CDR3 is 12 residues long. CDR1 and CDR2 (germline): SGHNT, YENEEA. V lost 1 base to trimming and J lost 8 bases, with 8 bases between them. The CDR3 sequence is CASSLGPVGYTF. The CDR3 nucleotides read TGTGCCAGCAGCTTAGGGCCTGTGGGCTACACCTTC.

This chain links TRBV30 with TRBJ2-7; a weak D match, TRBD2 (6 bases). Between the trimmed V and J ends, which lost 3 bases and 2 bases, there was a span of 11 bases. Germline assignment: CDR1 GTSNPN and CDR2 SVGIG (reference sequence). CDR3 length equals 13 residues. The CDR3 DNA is TGTGCCTGGAGCGGGGGTCCGACCTACGAGCAGTACTTC. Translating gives CAWSGGPTYEQYF.

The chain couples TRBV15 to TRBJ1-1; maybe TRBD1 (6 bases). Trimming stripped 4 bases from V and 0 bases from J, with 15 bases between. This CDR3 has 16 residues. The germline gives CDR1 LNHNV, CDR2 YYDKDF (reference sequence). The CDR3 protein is CATSIPLGQLNTEAFF. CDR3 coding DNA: TGTGCCACCAGCATCCCTCTAGGACAGTTGAACACTGAAGCTTTCTTT.

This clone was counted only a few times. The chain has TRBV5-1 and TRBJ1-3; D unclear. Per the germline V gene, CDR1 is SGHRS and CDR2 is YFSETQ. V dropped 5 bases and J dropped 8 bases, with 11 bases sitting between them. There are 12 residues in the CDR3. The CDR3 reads CASRADGDTIYF. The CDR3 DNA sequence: TGCGCCAGCAGGGCGGACGGGGACACCATATATTTT.

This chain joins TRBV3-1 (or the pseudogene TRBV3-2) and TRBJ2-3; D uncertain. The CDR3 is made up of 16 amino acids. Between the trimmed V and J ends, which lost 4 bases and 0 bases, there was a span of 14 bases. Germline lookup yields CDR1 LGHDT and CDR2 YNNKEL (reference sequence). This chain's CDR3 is CASSPKIESSTDTQYF. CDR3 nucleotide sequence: TGTGCCAGCAGCCCTAAGATTGAGTCTAGCACAGATACGCAGTATTTT.

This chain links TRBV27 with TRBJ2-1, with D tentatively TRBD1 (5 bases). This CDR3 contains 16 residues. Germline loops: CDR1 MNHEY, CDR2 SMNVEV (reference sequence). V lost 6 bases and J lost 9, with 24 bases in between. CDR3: CASSPRTSRSPREQFF. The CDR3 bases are TGTGCCAGCAGCCCACGGACAAGTCGGTCTCCCCGTGAGCAGTTCTTC.

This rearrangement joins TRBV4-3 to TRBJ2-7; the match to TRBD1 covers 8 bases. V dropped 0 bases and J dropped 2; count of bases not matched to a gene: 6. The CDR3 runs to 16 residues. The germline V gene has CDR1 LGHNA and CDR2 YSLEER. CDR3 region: CASSQDGTGLTYEQYF. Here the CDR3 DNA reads TGCGCCAGCAGCCAAGACGGGACAGGCCTGACCTACGAGCAGTACTTC.

Written as DNA, the CDR3 is TGTGCCAGCAGTTCCCACCCTCGCGGGGGTAATGAAAAACTGTTTTTT. It is translated as CASSSHPRGGNEKLFF. The chain carries TRBV6-5 and TRBJ1-4, with a weak D call TRBD1 (5 bases). V was shortened by 4 bases and J by 4 bases, with 16 bases between the two germline ends. The CDR3 is 16 residues long. The V gene's germline CDR1 is MNHEY and CDR2 SVGAGI.

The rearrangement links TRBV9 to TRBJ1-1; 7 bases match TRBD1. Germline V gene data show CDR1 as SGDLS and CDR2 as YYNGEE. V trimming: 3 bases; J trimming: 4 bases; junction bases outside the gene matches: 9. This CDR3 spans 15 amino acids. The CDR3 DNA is TGTGCCAGCAGCGCCCGACCAGGGGGAGGCACTGAAGCTTTCTTT. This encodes CASSARPGGGTEAFF.